The source of this TCR beta chain is a study of blood T cell repertoires in COVID-19. Study as a whole: Acute and convalescent COVID-19 specimens originated in the United States, Italy and Spain. T cells, B-cell-depleted T cells, or PBMCs supplied cDNA or gDNA.

CDR3 size: 13 residues. Germline V gene lookup returns CDR1 SGDLS and CDR2 YYNGEE. Trimming stripped 0 bases from V and 6 bases from J, with 6 bases between. As handled by the study authors: From reference gene primer amplification, estimates of nucleated cell counts were derived. The assay was immunoSEQ multiplex PCR, and TCRdb's table has in-frame clones only and misses some. The V and J calls and clone size are taken from that table; D and trimming were inferred from the DNA. This table holds roughly 250,000 clones, roughly 84% found once. This TCR came from a woman between 40 and 50 years old with active or convalescent COVID-19. The specimen sequenced was peripheral blood. J is TRBJ2-2 and V is TRBV9; maybe TRBD1 (6 bases). CDR3 amino acids: CASSVEGAGELFF. CDR3 in DNA: TGTGCCAGCAGCGTAGAGGGGGCCGGGGAGCTGTTTTTT.